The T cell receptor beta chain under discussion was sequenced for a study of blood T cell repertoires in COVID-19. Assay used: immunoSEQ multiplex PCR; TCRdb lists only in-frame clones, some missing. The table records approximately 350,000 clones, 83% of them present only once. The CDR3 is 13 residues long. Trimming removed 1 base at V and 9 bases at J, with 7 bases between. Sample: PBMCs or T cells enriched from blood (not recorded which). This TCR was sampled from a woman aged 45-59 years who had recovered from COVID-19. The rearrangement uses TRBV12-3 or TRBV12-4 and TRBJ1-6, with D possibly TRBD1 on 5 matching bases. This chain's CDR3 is CASSLGGGSPLHF. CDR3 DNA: TGTGCCAGCAGTTTAGGGGGCGGTTCACCCCTCCACTTT.